Each of the 2 T cell receptor beta chains below was sequenced from the same sample in a study of blood T cell repertoires in COVID-19. Clones were read by immunoSEQ multiplex PCR, and TCRdb kept only the in-frame ones, dropping some. The sample yields a few hundred thousand clones, about nine tenths seen once. The sample comprised PBMCs or T cells enriched from blood (not recorded which). These receptors came from a man aged 35 to 55 who had recovered from COVID-19.

The rearrangement uses TRBV9 and TRBJ2-5; 8 bases are a match to TRBD2. Germline V CDR1 and CDR2: SGDLS, YYNGEE. V shed 2 bases, J shed 1 base, and the junction held 4 bases outside the gene matches. The CDR3 totals 15 residues. CDR3 amino acids: CASSVTAGAQETQYF. The CDR3 DNA sequence: TGTGCCAGCAGCGTCACAGCGGGGGCCCAAGAGACCCAGTACTTC. The full variable domain, with the rest looked up from reference TRBV9 and TRBJ2-5, is DSGVTQTPKHLITATGQRVTLRCSPRSGDLSVYWYQQSLDQGLQFLIQYYNGEERAKGNILERFSAQQFPDLHSELNLSSLELGDSALYFCASSVTAGAQETQYFGPGTRLLVL.

Worth noting for this clone: This specimen includes other DNA sequences encoding the same CDR3. The chain couples TRBV3-1 (or the pseudogene TRBV3-2) to TRBJ1-2, with a possible D match to TRBD1 (6 bases). CDR1 and CDR2 from the germline V gene are LGHDT and YNNKEL (reference sequence). Trimming took 2 bases from V and 1 from J, leaving 8 bases between them. The CDR3 runs to 14 residues. This chain's CDR3 is CASSQQGNNYGYTF. CDR3 DNA sequence: TGTGCCAGCAGCCAACAGGGGAATAACTATGGCTACACCTTC.